This T cell receptor (beta chain) was captured in a study of blood T cell repertoires in COVID-19 (dated by TCRdb to 2020 to 2021). Background for the entire study: Collaborator samples came from the United States, Italy and Spain and covered acute and convalescent phases of COVID-19. The material from the prospective study consisted of cDNA or gDNA derived from T cells, B-cell-depleted T cells, or PBMCs. A de-identified subject ID, COVID-19 status, age in years and sex were almost always included in the sample metadata. Where HLA class I and class II types were available, the types were taken from metadata supplied by the sample provider, not from assay-based typing. The repertoires were made available in a free public database intended to serve as a resource for research on the immune response to SARS-CoV-2. Samples were obtained from the ongoing ImmuneRACE study (first 160 participants) and from some 1,200 subjects provided by 6 global collaborators. Subjects who had been exposed to COVID-19, were actively infected with it, or had recovered from it provided the deeply sampled blood TCRbeta repertoires that made up the dataset. The paper's findings and limits, for the study overall: Clinical and demographic metadata were provided uncurated, with the amount varying by source and participant.

Enrolling through a virtual design, the prospective study's participants ranged in age from roughly 18 to 100 years and lived across roughly 23 United States geographic areas. Cohort assignment in the prospective study relied on participant-reported clinical history from a screening survey and a study questionnaire. For ImmuneRACE Cohort 3, a participant was defined as recovered based on two consecutive negative NP/OP PCR tests, clearance by a healthcare professional, or resolution of symptoms. Mobile phlebotomists in the prospective study collected whole blood, serum and a nasopharyngeal or oropharyngeal swab from every participant. Additional blood draws and questionnaires over an approximately 2-month period could optionally be provided by prospective study participants. Before DNA extraction, prospective study blood samples were shipped either frozen or at room temperature. TCRbeta CDR3 regions were amplified from genomic DNA using the immunoSEQ Assay, a bias-controlled multiplex PCR. As for how the authors treated the data: Nucleated cell counts per sample were estimated from amplification of reference gene primers within the assay. To quantify the absolute abundance of each unique TCRbeta CDR3 rearrangement, sequence reads were collapsed and filtered. For each sample, productive Simpson clonality was calculated by taking the square root of Simpson's diversity index across productive rearrangements. TCRdb took this table from immuneACCESS and kept in-frame rearrangements with V and J called. Such tables lack part of the clones; where checked against another copy, unresolved V genes explain under half of the gap, and the rest is unexplained. V and J calls and clone size are those listed in that table; D and trimming were worked out from the DNA. The sample table records around 330,000 clones; under 95% of these occur just once. Jointly, the top ten make up around 2.5% of the sample.

Of note for this clone: This clone's antigen is unknown. The record has no base qualities; no much larger clone is one base away.

The sample consisted of PBMCs or T cells enriched from blood (not recorded which). This receptor was taken from a man in his 60s who had recovered from COVID-19.

This receptor carries the CDR3 CASSLEPARINYGYTF. The nucleotide sequence is TGTGCCAGCAGCTTGGAGCCGGCCAGGATAAACTATGGCTACACCTTC. The sequence links TRBV5-4 to TRBJ1-2, with no confidently assigned D gene. From cysteine to phenylalanine, the CDR3 is 16 amino acids long. Kept here is only the CDR3 DNA, which spans 48 bases and is read in frame from base 1. In the germline V gene (reference sequence), CDR1 corresponds to SGHNT and CDR2 to YYREEE. V gives up 0 bases and J gives up 2 bases, and the segment between their germline ends measures 14 bases.